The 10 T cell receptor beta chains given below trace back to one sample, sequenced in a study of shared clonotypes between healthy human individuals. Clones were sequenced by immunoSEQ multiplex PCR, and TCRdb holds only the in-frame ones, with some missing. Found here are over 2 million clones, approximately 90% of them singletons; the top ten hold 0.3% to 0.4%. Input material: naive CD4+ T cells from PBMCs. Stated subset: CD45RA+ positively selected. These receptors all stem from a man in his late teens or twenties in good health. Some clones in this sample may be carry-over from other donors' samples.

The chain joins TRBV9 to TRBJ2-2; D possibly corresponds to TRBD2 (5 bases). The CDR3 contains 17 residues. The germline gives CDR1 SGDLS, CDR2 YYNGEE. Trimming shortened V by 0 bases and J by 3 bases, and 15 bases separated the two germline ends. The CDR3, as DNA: TGTGCCAGCAGCGTAGCGGGCGGGCGTAGGGACACCGGGGAGCTGTTTTTT. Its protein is CASSVAGGRRDTGELFF.

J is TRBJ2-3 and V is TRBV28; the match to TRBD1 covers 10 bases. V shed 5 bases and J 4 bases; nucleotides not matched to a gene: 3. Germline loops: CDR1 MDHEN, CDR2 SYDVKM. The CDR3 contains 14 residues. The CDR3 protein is CASSVGTGADTQYF. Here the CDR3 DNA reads TGTGCCAGCAGTGTCGGGACAGGGGCAGATACGCAGTATTTT.

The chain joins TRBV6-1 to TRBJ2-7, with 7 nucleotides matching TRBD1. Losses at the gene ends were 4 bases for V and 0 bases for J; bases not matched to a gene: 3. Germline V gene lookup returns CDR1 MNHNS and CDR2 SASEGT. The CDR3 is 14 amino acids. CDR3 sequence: CASSGQGISYEQYF. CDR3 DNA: TGTGCCAGCAGTGGACAGGGTATCTCCTACGAGCAGTACTTC.

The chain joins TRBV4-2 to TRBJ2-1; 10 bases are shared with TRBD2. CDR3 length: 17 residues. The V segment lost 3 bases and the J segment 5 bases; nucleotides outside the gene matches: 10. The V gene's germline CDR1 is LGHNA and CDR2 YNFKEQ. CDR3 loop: CASSQYPTSGTHNEQFF. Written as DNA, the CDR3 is TGTGCCAGCAGCCAGTACCCTACTAGCGGGACTCACAATGAGCAGTTCTTC.

The CDR3 is CASGTVRMETQYF. The CDR3 DNA reads as TGTGCCAGTGGGACAGTTAGGATGGAGACCCAGTACTTC. This sequence joins TRBV11-2 and TRBJ2-5, with 7 bases matching TRBD1. Looked up from germline, CDR1 is SGHAT and CDR2 is FQNNGV. The CDR3 is 13 amino acids. J gave up 5 bases and V 9 bases, and 9 bases lay outside the gene matches. The complete variable domain, with remaining parts taken from reference TRBV11-2 and TRBJ2-5, reads EAGVAQSPRYKIIEKRQSVAFWCNPISGHATLYWYQQILGQGPKLLIQFQNNGVVDDSQLPKDRFSAERLKGVDSTLKIQPAKLEDSAVYLCASGTVRMETQYFGPGTRLLVL.

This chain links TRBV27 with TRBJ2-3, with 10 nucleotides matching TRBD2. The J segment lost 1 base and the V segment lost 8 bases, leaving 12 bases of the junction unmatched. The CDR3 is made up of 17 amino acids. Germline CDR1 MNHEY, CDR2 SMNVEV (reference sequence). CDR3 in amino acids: CASGLSGRAGRTDTQYF. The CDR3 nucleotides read TGTGCCAGCGGACTCAGCGGGAGGGCCGGTCGCACAGATACGCAGTATTTT.

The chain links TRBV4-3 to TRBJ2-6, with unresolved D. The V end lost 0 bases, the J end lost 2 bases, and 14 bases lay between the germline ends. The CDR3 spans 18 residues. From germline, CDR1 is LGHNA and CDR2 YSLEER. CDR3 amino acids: CASSQDRAVIPGANVLTF. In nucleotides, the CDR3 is TGCGCCAGCAGCCAAGATCGTGCGGTAATTCCTGGGGCCAACGTCCTGACTTTC.

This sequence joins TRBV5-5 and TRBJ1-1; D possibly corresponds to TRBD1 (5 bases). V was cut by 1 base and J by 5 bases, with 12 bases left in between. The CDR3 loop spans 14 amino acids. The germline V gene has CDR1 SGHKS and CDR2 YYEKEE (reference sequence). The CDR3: CASSLWGRETEAFF. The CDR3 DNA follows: TGTGCCAGCAGCTTGTGGGGGAGGGAGACTGAAGCTTTCTTT.

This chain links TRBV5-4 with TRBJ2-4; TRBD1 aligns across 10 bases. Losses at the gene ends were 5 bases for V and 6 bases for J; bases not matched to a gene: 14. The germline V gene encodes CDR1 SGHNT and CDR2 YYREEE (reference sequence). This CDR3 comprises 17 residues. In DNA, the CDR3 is TGTGCCAGCAGTTGGAAAAAAGGGACAGGGGAAGGAAACATTCAGTACTTC. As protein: CASSWKKGTGEGNIQYF.

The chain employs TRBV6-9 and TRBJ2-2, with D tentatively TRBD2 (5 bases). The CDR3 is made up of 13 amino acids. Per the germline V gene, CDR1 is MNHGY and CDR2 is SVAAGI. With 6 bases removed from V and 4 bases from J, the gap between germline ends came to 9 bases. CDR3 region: CASRTTLTGELFF. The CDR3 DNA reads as TGTGCCAGCAGGACTACCCTCACCGGGGAGCTGTTTTTT.